This T cell receptor beta chain was profiled in a study of blood T cell repertoires in COVID-19. Study-wide context: Collection of acute and convalescent COVID-19 samples took place in the United States, Italy and Spain. Sample material is recorded as cDNA or gDNA derived from T cells, B-cell-depleted T cells, or PBMCs.

Participant-reported clinical history was the basis for cohort assignment. Donors in Cohort 3 who had recovered were those with two negative PCRs, healthcare professional clearance, or resolution of their symptoms. This CDR3 comprises 17 residues. Looked up from germline, CDR1 is SEHNR and CDR2 is FQNEAQ (reference sequence). V dropped 2 bases and J dropped 2 bases, with 18 bases sitting between them. Method: immunoSEQ multiplex PCR; TCRdb's copy keeps in-frame clones and lacks some. The profile covers 150,000 to 190,000 clones, with roughly four fifths appearing a single time and more than 5.5% taken by the ten largest.

This TCR came from a man in his fifties who had recovered from COVID-19. The rearrangement joins TRBV7-9 to TRBJ1-2; possible D gene TRBD1, 6 bases. Sequencing input: PBMCs or T cells enriched from blood (not recorded which). CDR3 sequence reads: CASSLYSMGGANYGYTF. CDR3 nucleotide sequence: TGTGCCAGCAGCTTATATTCAATGGGGGGGGCCAACTATGGCTACACCTTC.